This T cell receptor beta chain came from a study of OX40 agonist ivuxolimab in advanced cancers. Whole-study context: Enrolled patients in dose escalation had cancers that were hepatocellular carcinoma, melanoma, renal cell or head and neck cancer.

TCRdb's copy holds only in-frame clones and misses some; the assay was immunoSEQ multiplex PCR. The data show around 67,000 clones, with 75% to 85% seen just once and under 9.5% held by the top ten. Notes on this clone: Its antigen is unidentified.

This CDR3 comprises 10 residues. Germline V gene lookup returns CDR1 MDHEN and CDR2 SYDVKM. V was clipped by 5 bases and J by 15 bases, with 11 bases between them. Study results and caveats: Clones of CD4+ and CD8+ blood T cells grew by week 6 at doses of 0.1 to 3.0 mg/kg.

The sequencing here drew on CD4+ or CD8+ T cells sorted from blood, taken in a trial of the OX40 agonist ivuxolimab. The genes are TRBV28 and TRBJ2-1, with D hard to call. The sequence came from an adult with an advanced solid tumor such as melanoma, head and neck, liver or kidney cancer. CDR3 amino acids: CASSRSIGFF. CDR3 bases: TGTGCCAGCAGTCGGTCTATCGGGTTCTTC.